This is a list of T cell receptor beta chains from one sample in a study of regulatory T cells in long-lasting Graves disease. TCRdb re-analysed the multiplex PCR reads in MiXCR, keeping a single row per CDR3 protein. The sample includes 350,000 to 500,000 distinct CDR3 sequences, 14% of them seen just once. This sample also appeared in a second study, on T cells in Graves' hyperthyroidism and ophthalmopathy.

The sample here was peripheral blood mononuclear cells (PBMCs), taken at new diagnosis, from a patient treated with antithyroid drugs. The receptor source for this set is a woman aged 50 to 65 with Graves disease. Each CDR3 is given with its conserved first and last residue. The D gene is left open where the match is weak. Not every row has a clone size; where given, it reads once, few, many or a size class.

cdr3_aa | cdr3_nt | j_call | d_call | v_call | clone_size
CASSLSLVSREQYF | TGTGCCAGCAGTTTATCACTAGTCTCCCGCGAGCAGTACTTC | TRBJ2-7 | NA | TRBV27 | NA
CAISAVVELYNEQFF | TGTGCCATCAGCGCAGTCGTTGAGCTCTACAATGAGCAGTTCTTC | TRBJ2-1 | NA | TRBV10-3 | few
CASSLLGQMFEAFF | TGTGCCAGCAGCCTCCTGGGACAGATGTTTGAAGCTTTCTTT | TRBJ1-1 | TRBD1 | TRBV7-3 | few
CASSLSGQNTIYF | TGTGCCAGCAGCTTATCGGGACAGAACACCATATATTTT | TRBJ1-3 | TRBD1 | TRBV7-2 | many
CASSLSLGQGAGNTEAFF | TGTGCCAGCAGTTTAAGTCTGGGACAGGGGGCAGGGAACACTGAAGCTTTCTTT | TRBJ1-1 | TRBD1 | TRBV27 | many
CASSFGTDQPTGELFF | TGCGCCAGCAGCTTCGGGACTGACCAACCCACCGGGGAGCTGTTTTTT | TRBJ2-2 | NA | TRBV5-1 | NA
CASSQDVGLRGTGELFF | TGTGCCAGCAGCCAAGACGTCGGACTCCGAGGGACTGGGGAGCTGTTTTTT | TRBJ2-2 | NA | TRBV3-1 | many
CASRPGTEYQPQHF | TGCGCCAGCCGGCCCGGGACCGAATATCAGCCCCAGCATTTT | TRBJ1-5 | NA | TRBV5-1 | few
CASSLWVQGDTGELFF | TGTGCCAGCAGCTTATGGGTACAGGGGGACACCGGGGAGCTGTTTTTT | TRBJ2-2 | TRBD1 | TRBV7-8 | NA
CASNSQASTGGRTEAFF | TGTGCCAGCAACTCACAGGCCTCTACCGGAGGGCGGACTGAAGCTTTCTTT | TRBJ1-1 | NA | TRBV7-8 | NA
CASSGDRVGTGELFF | TGTGCCAGCAGCGGGGACAGGGTGGGCACCGGGGAGCTGTTTTTT | TRBJ2-2 | TRBD1 | TRBV2 | many
CASKGLGRERTGELFF | TGTGCCAGTAAAGGATTAGGGCGGGAAAGAACCGGGGAGCTGTTTTTT | TRBJ2-2 | NA | TRBV19 | NA
CASSLRITDTQYF | TGTGCCAGCAGTTTGAGGATCACAGATACGCAGTATTTT | TRBJ2-3 | NA | TRBV28 | many
CAWSVVGYSDTQYF | TGTGCCTGGAGTGTAGTGGGCTATTCAGATACGCAGTATTTT | TRBJ2-3 | NA | TRBV30 | NA
CASSFQAGAPSRQYF | TGTGCCAGCAGTTTCCAAGCGGGAGCCCCGTCGAGGCAGTACTTC | TRBJ2-7 | TRBD2 | TRBV28 | few
CASSIDRDLNEKLFF | TGTGCCAGTAGTATAGATCGAGACCTGAATGAAAAACTGTTTTTT | TRBJ1-4 | NA | TRBV19 | NA
CASSKGAVIQETQYF | TGTGCCAGCAGCAAGGGGGCGGTAATTCAAGAGACCCAGTACTTC | TRBJ2-5 | TRBD1 | TRBV9 | few
CASTRTGVDYGYTF | TGCGCCAGTACCAGGACAGGGGTTGACTATGGCTACACCTTC | TRBJ1-2 | TRBD1 | TRBV10-2 | few
CASSRGGVLNTGELFF | TGTGCCAGTAGTAGGGGGGGGGTTCTGAACACCGGGGAGCTGTTTTTT | TRBJ2-2 | TRBD2 | TRBV19 | NA
CASRTGLAGGETQYF | TGTGCCAGCAGAACTGGACTAGCGGGAGGAGAGACCCAGTACTTC | TRBJ2-5 | TRBD2 | TRBV6-1 | many
CSAMMGPSTDTQYF | TGCAGTGCTATGATGGGACCCAGCACAGATACGCAGTATTTT | TRBJ2-3 | NA | TRBV20-1 | many
CASRPGLAEETQYF | TGTGCCAGCAGACCGGGACTAGCGGAAGAGACCCAGTACTTC | TRBJ2-5 | TRBD2 | TRBV7-9 | many
CASSRSGSQETQYF | TGTGCCAGCTCACGCTCCGGGTCACAAGAGACCCAGTACTTC | TRBJ2-5 | NA | TRBV18 | many
CSAQRGSGRQGTQYF | TGCAGCGCCCAGCGAGGTAGCGGGCGACAAGGGACCCAGTACTTC | TRBJ2-5 | TRBD2 | TRBV29-1 | NA
CASSPTGYEQYF | TGTGCCAGCAGCCCCACCGGGTACGAGCAGTACTTC | TRBJ2-7 | NA | TRBV7-9 | many
CASSYYREGETQYF | TGTGCCAGCAGTTACTACAGGGAGGGGGAGACCCAGTACTTC | TRBJ2-5 | NA | TRBV6-2/TRBV6-3 | many
CVSSLAPDTEAFF | TGTGTTAGCAGCTTAGCTCCAGACACTGAAGCTTTCTTT | TRBJ1-1 | NA | TRBV7-7 | NA
CASSLGNGKGAVNTEAFF | TGTGCCAGCAGTTTGGGTAACGGAAAGGGGGCTGTGAACACTGAAGCTTTCTTT | TRBJ1-1 | TRBD1 | TRBV27 | many
CASRPGLDYGYTF | TGTGCCAGCAGGCCCGGGTTAGACTATGGCTACACCTTC | TRBJ1-2 | NA | TRBV28 | NA
CASRPSGRAFNEQFF | TGTGCCAGCAGGCCAAGCGGGAGGGCCTTCAATGAGCAGTTCTTC | TRBJ2-1 | TRBD2 | TRBV28 | few
CASGTGGQPQETQYF | TGTGCCAGCGGAACGGGGGGACAGCCCCAAGAGACCCAGTACTTC | TRBJ2-5 | NA | TRBV11-2 | NA
CASGGDQDYGYTF | TGTGCCAGCGGGGGGGATCAGGACTATGGCTACACCTTC | TRBJ1-2 | NA | TRBV9 | NA
CSANPGTSGSFYEQYF | TGCAGTGCCAACCCCGGGACTAGCGGGAGTTTCTACGAGCAGTACTTC | TRBJ2-7 | TRBD2 | TRBV20-1 | NA
CASSFYPGRYEQYF | TGTGCCAGCAGCTTTTATCCGGGGCGCTACGAGCAGTACTTC | TRBJ2-7 | NA | TRBV5-6 | few
CSVVGRVSYEQYF | TGCAGCGTTGTAGGGAGGGTCTCCTACGAGCAGTACTTC | TRBJ2-7 | TRBD2 | TRBV29-1 | many
CASRPQGGGTGAFF | TGTGCCAGCAGGCCACAGGGTGGCGGCACTGGAGCTTTCTTT | TRBJ1-1 | NA | TRBV2 | few
CASSLAGTVQPQHF | TGTGCCAGCAGTTTAGCAGGAACGGTGCAGCCCCAGCATTTT | TRBJ1-5 | NA | TRBV12-3/TRBV12-4 | NA
CASSQAGTGGYEQYF | TGTGCCAGCAGCCAAGCCGGGACAGGGGGCTACGAGCAGTACTTC | TRBJ2-7 | TRBD1 | TRBV3-1 | many
CASSLPGFSGNTIYF | TGTGCCAGCAGTTTACCCGGTTTCTCTGGAAACACCATATATTTT | TRBJ1-3 | NA | TRBV28 | many